Sequencing of this T cell receptor beta chain was carried out in a study of STAT5B mutations in CD4+ large granular lymphocyte leukemia. The method was immunoSEQ multiplex PCR; TCRdb's version includes in-frame clones alone and lacks a portion of them. The sample consists of 30,000 to 35,000 clones, 69% of them appearing once. Germline V CDR1 and CDR2: SGHAT, FQNNGV. This CDR3 is 16 amino acids long. V shed 1 base, J shed 7 bases, and the junction held 9 bases outside the gene matches. This clone turned up a few times. Sequences were obtained from CD4+ T cells from blood buffy coats. The sequence derives from a human donor in good health. This rearrangement joins TRBV11-2 to TRBJ2-1; 8 nucleotides agree with TRBD2. This CDR3 reads CASSLGLSGGQNEQFF. CDR3 sequence (DNA): TGTGCCAGCAGCTTAGGACTAAGCGGGGGTCAAAATGAGCAGTTCTTC.